This TCR beta chain came from a study of a mutant IDH1 vaccine in newly diagnosed glioma. Study details: Eight vaccinations went to patients in weeks 1, 3, 5, 7, 11, 15, 19, 23. The start of vaccination came 4-6 weeks after radiotherapy alone, or with temozolomide cycles. Study results and limitations: Across multiple MHC alleles, 85% to 95% of patients had vaccine-induced responses.

Stated time point: week 23, last vaccination. In every dose of vaccine, 300 ug of mutant IDH1 20-mer peptide was given alongside topical imiquimod. Donor tumors were new WHO grade 3 or 4 IDH1-mutant, ATRX-lost astrocytomas. TCRdb keeps only in-frame clones here, not all; method: immunoSEQ multiplex PCR. The sample comprises tens of thousands of clones, under 95% of which are singletons, and less than 5% rests with the top ten. The germline CDR1 and CDR2 sequences are SGHDT and YYEEEE. The V gene lost 0 bases and the J gene lost 8 bases, with 14 bases spanning the gap. The CDR3 covers 14 residues. Regarding this clone: Its antigen is unknown.

V gene TRBV5-6 combines with J gene TRBJ1-2; D uncertain. This sample comprised PBMCs, obtained from a glioma patient whose treatment included an IDH1 peptide vaccine. The origin of this receptor is a man in his forties or fifties with glioma. The CDR3 nucleotides are TGTGCCAGCAGCTTGGGGCAGGTTCAGCAAGGCTACACCTTC. Residues: CASSLGQVQQGYTF.